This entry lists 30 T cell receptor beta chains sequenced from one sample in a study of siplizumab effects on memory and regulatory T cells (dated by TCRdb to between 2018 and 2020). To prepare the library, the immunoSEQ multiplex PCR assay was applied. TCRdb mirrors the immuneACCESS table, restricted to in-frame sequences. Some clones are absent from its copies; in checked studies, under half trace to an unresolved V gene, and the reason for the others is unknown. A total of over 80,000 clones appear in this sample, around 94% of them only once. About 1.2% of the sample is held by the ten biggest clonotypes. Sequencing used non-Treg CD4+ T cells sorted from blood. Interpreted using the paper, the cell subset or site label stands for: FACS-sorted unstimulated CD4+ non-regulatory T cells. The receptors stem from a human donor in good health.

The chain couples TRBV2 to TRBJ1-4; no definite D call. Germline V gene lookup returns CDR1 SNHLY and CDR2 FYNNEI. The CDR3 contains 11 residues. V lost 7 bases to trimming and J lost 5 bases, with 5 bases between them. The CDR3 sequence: CASIMNEKLFF. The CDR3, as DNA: TGTGCCAGCATAATGAATGAAAAACTGTTTTTT.

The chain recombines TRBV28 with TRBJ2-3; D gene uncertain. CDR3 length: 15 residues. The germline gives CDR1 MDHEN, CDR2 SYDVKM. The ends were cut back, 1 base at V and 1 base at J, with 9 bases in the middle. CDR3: CASSLSRFGTDTQYF. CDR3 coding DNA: TGTGCCAGCAGTTTATCACGGTTCGGCACAGATACGCAGTATTTT.

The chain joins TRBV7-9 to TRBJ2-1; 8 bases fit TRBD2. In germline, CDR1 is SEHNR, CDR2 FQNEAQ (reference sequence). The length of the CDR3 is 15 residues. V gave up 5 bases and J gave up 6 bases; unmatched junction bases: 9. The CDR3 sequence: CASSPSGLVFNEQFF. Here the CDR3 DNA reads TGTGCCAGCAGCCCCTCGGGACTAGTATTCAATGAGCAGTTCTTC.

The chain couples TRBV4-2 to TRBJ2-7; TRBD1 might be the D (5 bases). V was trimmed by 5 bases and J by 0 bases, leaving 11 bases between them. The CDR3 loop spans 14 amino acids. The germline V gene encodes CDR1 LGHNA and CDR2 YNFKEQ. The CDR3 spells CASSATGNSYEQYF. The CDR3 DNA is TGTGCCAGCAGCGCCACAGGAAACTCCTACGAGCAGTACTTC.

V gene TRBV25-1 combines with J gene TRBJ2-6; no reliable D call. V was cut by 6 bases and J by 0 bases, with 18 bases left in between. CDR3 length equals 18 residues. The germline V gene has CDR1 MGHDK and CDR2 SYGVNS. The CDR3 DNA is TGTGCCAGCAGCAAAAGGAATCCCTCTCGCTCTGGGGCCAACGTCCTGACTTTC. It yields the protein CASSKRNPSRSGANVLTF.

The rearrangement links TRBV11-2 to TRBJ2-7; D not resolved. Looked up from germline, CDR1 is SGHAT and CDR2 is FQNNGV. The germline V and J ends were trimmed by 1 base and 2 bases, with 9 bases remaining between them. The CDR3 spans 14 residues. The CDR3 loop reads CASSLVTPTYEQYF. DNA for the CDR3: TGTGCCAGCAGCTTAGTAACACCTACCTACGAGCAGTACTTC.

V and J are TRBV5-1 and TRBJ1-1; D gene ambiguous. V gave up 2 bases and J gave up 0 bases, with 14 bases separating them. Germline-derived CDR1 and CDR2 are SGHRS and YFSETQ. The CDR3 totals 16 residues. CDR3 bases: TGCGCCAGCAGCTTTAAAGGACTTGACCTGAACACTGAAGCTTTCTTT. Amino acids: CASSFKGLDLNTEAFF. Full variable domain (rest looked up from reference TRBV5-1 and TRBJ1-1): KAGVTQTPRYLIKTRGQQVTLSCSPISGHRSVSWYQQTPGQGLQFLFEYFSETQRNKGNFPGRFSGRQFSNSRSEMNVSTLELGDSALYLCASSFKGLDLNTEAFFGQGTRLTVV.

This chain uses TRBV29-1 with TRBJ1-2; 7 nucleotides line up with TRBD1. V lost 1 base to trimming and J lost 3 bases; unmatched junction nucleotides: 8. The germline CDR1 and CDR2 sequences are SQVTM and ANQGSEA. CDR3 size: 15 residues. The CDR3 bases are TGCAGCGTTGAAGGAGACAGGGAAGAGCACTATGGCTACACCTTC. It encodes CSVEGDREEHYGYTF. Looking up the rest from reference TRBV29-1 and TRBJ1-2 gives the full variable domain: SAVISQKPSRDICQRGTSLTIQCQVDSQVTMMFWYRQQPGQSLTLIATANQGSEATYESGFVIDKFPISRPNLTFSTLTVSNMSPEDSSIYLCSVEGDREEHYGYTFGSGTRLTVV.

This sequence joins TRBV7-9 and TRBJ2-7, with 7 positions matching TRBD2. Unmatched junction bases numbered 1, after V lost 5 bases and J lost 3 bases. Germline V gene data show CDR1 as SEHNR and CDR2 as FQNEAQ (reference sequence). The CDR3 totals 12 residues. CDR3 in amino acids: CASSRDYYEQYF. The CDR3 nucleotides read TGTGCCAGCAGCCGGGACTACTACGAGCAGTACTTC.

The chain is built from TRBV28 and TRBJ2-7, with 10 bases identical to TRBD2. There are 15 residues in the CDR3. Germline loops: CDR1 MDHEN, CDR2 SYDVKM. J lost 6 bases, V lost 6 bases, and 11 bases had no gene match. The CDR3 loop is CASSRGAGLALEQYF. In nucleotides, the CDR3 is TGTGCCAGCAGCCGGGGGGCGGGACTAGCGCTCGAGCAGTACTTC.

The CDR3 sequence: CASSGRTGELFF. The CDR3 nucleotides are TGTGCCAGCTCGGGGAGAACCGGGGAGCTGTTTTTT. V and J are TRBV18 and TRBJ2-2; weak D call: TRBD2 (5 bases). Germline values: CDR1 KGHSH, CDR2 LQKENI. The CDR3 is 12 residues long. Trimming shortened V by 6 bases and J by 5 bases, and 7 bases separated the two germline ends.

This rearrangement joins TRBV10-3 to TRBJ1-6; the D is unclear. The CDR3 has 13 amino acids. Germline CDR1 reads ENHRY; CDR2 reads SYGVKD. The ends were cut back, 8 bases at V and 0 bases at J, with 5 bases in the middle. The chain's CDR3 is CAIGSSYNSPLHF. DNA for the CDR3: TGTGCCATCGGTAGCTCCTATAATTCACCCCTCCACTTT.

The CDR3 sequence is CASSLDGQTNQPQHF. The DNA for the CDR3 is TGCGCCAGCAGCTTGGACGGACAGACCAATCAGCCCCAGCATTTT. V gene TRBV5-1 combines with J gene TRBJ1-5; tentatively, D is TRBD1 (6 bases). Germline lookup yields CDR1 SGHRS and CDR2 YFSETQ. The CDR3 contains 15 residues. Trimming stripped 0 bases from V and 3 bases from J, with 10 bases between.

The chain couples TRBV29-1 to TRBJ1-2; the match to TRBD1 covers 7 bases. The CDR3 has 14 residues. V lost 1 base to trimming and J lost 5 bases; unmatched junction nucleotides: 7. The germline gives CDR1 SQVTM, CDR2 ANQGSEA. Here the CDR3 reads CSVEVEGTAYGYTF. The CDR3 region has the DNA TGCAGCGTTGAAGTAGAAGGGACAGCATATGGCTACACCTTC.

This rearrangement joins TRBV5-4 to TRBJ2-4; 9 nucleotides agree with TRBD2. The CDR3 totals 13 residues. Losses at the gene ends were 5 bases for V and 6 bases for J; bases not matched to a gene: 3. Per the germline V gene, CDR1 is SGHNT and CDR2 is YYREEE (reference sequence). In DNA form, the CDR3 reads TGTGCCAGCAGGCGCGGGGGGGGAAACATTCAGTACTTC. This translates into CASRRGGGNIQYF.

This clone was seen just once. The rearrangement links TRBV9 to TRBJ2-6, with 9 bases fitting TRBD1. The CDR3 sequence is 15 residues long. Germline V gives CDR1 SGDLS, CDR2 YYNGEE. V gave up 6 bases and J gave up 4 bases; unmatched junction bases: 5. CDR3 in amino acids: CASTRDRAGANVLTF. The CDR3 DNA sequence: TGTGCCAGCACCCGGGACAGGGCCGGGGCCAACGTCCTGACTTTC.

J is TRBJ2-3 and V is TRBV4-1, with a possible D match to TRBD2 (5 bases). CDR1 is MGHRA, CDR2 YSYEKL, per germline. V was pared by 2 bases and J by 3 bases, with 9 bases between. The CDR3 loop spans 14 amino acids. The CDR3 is CASSQRERTDTQYF. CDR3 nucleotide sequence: TGCGCCAGCAGCCAAAGGGAGAGAACAGATACGCAGTATTTT.

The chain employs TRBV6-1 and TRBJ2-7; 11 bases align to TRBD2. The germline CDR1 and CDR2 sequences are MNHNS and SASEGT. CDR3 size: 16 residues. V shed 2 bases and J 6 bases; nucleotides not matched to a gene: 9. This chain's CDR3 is CASSERLAGYLSEQYF. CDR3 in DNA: TGTGCCAGCAGTGAAAGACTAGCGGGATACCTTTCCGAGCAGTACTTC.

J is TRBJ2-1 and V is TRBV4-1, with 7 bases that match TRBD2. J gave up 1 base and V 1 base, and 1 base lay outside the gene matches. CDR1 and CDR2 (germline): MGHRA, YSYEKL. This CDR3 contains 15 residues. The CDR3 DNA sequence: TGCGCCAGCAGCCAAGGCGGGAGTTCCTACAATGAGCAGTTCTTC. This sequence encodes CASSQGGSSYNEQFF.

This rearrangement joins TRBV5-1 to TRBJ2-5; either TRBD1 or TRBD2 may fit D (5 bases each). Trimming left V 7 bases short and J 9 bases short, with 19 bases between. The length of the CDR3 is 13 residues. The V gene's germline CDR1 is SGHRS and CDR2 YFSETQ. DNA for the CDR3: TGCGCCAGCTCCCGGGACCATAGTTACTCCCAGTACTTC. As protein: CASSRDHSYSQYF.

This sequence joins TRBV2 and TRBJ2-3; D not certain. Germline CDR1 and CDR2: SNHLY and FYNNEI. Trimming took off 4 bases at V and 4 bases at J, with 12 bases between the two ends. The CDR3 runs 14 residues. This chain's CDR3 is CASSGLSVPDTQYF. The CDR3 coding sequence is TGTGCCAGCAGTGGGTTATCAGTACCAGATACGCAGTATTTT.

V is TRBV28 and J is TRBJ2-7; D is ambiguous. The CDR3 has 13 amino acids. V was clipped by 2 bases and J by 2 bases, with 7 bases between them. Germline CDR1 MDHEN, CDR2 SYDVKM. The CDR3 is CASSLRVAYEQYF. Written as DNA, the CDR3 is TGTGCCAGCAGTTTAAGGGTCGCCTACGAGCAGTACTTC.

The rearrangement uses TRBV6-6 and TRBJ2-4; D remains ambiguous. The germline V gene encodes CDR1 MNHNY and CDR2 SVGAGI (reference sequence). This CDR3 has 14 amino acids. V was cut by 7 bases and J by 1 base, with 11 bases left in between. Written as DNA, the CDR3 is TGTGCCAGCACCGATAGGGTTGCCAAAAACATTCAGTACTTC. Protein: CASTDRVAKNIQYF.

Here the CDR3 reads CASKGGNTEAFF. The CDR3 nucleotides are TGTGCCAGCAAGGGGGGTAACACTGAAGCTTTCTTT. The V call is TRBV28, the J call TRBJ1-1; maybe TRBD1 (6 bases). CDR3 length equals 12 residues. Trimming took off 7 bases at V and 2 bases at J, with 8 bases between the two ends. Germline CDR1 MDHEN, CDR2 SYDVKM. The full variable domain, in which reference TRBV28 and TRBJ1-1 provide the parts outside the CDR3, is DVKVTQSSRYLVKRTGEKVFLECVQDMDHENMFWYRQDPGLGLRLIYFSYDVKMKEKGDIPEGYSVSREKKERFSLILESASTNQTSMYLCASKGGNTEAFFGQGTRLTVV.

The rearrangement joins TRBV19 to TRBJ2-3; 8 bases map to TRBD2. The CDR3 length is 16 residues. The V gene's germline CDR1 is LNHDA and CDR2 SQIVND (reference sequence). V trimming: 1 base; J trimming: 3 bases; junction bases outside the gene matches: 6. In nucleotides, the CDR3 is TGTGCCAGTAGTATAGTGGTGGCGGGAGGAACAGATACGCAGTATTTT. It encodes CASSIVVAGGTDTQYF.

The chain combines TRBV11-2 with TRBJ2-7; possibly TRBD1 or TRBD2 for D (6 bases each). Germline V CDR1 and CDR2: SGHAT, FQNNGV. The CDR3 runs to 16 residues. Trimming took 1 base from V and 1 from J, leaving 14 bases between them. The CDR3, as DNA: TGTGCCAGCAGCTTAGGGCGGGGTAGGGGGTCCTACGAGCAGTACTTC. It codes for CASSLGRGRGSYEQYF. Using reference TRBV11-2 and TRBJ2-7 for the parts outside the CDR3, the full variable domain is EAGVAQSPRYKIIEKRQSVAFWCNPISGHATLYWYQQILGQGPKLLIQFQNNGVVDDSQLPKDRFSAERLKGVDSTLKIQPAKLEDSAVYLCASSLGRGRGSYEQYFGPGTRLTVT.

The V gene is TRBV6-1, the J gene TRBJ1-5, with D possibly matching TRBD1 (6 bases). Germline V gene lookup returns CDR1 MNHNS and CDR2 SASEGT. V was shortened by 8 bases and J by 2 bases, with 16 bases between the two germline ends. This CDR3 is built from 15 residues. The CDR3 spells CASSRGGTGNQPQHF. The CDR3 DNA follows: TGTGCCAGCTCAAGAGGGGGAACCGGCAATCAGCCCCAGCATTTT.

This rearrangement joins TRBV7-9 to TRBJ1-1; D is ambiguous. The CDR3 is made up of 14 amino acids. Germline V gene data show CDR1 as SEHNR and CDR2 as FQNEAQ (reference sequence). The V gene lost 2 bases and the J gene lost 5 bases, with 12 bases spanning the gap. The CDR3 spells CASSLPPTGTEAFF. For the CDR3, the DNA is TGTGCCAGCAGCTTACCCCCGACGGGAACTGAAGCTTTCTTT.

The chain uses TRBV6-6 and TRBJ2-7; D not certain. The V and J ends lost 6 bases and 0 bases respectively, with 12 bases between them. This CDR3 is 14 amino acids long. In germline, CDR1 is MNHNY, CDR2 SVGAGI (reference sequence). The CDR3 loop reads CASRPDTLSYEQYF. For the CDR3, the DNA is TGTGCCAGCAGGCCAGACACGCTCTCCTACGAGCAGTACTTC.

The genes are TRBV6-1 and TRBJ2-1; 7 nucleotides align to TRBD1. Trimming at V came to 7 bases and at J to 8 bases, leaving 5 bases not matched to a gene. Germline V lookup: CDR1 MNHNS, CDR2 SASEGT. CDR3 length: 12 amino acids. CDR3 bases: TGTGCCAGCACGAGACAGGGCGATGAGCAGTTCTTC. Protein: CASTRQGDEQFF.